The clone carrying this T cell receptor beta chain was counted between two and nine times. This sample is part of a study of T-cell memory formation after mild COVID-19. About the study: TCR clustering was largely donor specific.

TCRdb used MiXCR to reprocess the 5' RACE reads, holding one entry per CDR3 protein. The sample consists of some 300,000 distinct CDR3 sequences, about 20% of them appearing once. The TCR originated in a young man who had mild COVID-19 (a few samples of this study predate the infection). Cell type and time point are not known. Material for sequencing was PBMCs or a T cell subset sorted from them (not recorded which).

CDR3 region: CASGGVGTEAFF. The CDR3 DNA is TGTGCCAGCGGGGGGGTGGGCACTGAAGCTTTCTTT. V usage is TRBV3-1 and J usage is TRBJ1-1; TRBD1 might be the D (5 bases). Germline V gene lookup returns CDR1 LGHDT and CDR2 YNNKEL (reference sequence). V was clipped by 8 bases and J by 4 bases, with 11 bases between them. The length of the CDR3 is 12 residues. Combining the CDR3 with reference TRBV3-1 and TRBJ1-1 gives the whole variable domain DTAVSQTPKYLVTQMGNDKSIKCEQNLGHDTMYWYKQDSKKFLKIMFSYNNKELIINETVPNRFSPKSPDKAHLNLHINSLELGDSAVYFCASGGVGTEAFFGQGTRLTVV.